Presented here are 18 T cell receptor beta chains from one specimen sequenced in a study of Tregs in tolerant kidney transplant recipients. Using immunoSEQ multiplex PCR, the repertoire was profiled, and TCRdb retains in-frame clones only, with some absent. The repertoire consists of fewer than 1,500 clones, with under 55% occurring once and the leading ten covering about 24%. Their specific antigens are unknown. The sample taken for sequencing was Tregs from blood cultured with allogeneic cells. These receptors all come from a human donor in good health.

The chain has TRBV4-3 and TRBJ2-1; 7 bases fit TRBD2. Germline CDR1 and CDR2: LGHNA and YSLEER. CDR3 length: 14 amino acids. The ends lost 9 bases at V and 4 bases at J; junction bases unmatched: 9. The CDR3 DNA sequence: TGCGCCAGTAGTAGCGGGTCGAGTTACAATGAGCAGTTCTTC. This gives the protein CASSSGSSYNEQFF.

The chain uses TRBV5-1 and TRBJ2-1; D not certain. CDR3 length: 13 residues. V was trimmed by 2 bases and J by 5 bases, leaving 8 bases between them. Germline assignment: CDR1 SGHRS and CDR2 YFSETQ. CDR3 coding DNA: TGCGCCAGCAGCTTATATGTGGACAATGAGCAGTTCTTC. It specifies CASSLYVDNEQFF.

V usage is TRBV6-6 and J usage is TRBJ1-2; D uncertain. Trimming removed 3 bases from V and 3 bases from J, with 11 bases in between. Germline V gene lookup returns CDR1 MNHNY and CDR2 SVGAGI (reference sequence). This CDR3 spans 14 amino acids. The CDR3 DNA sequence: TGTGCCAGCAGTTATCAAGACGGACACTATGGCTACACCTTC. This translates into CASSYQDGHYGYTF.

The rearrangement links TRBV7-1 to TRBJ2-7, with D uncertain. TRBV7-1 is an open reading frame whose function is uncertain. Trimming removed 4 bases from V and 3 bases from J, with 7 bases in between. This CDR3 is built from 12 residues. CDR3 nucleotide sequence: TGTGCCAGCAGCTTAAACAGCTACGAGCAGTACTTC. Protein sequence: CASSLNSYEQYF.

V usage is TRBV29-1 and J usage is TRBJ1-4, with TRBD1 identical over 7 bases. The V gene's germline CDR1 is SQVTM and CDR2 ANQGSEA. The CDR3 consists of 14 residues. Trimming at V came to 7 bases and at J to 4 bases, leaving 9 bases not matched to a gene. CDR3 DNA: TGCAGCGCCAGACAGGGAACCATTAATGAAAAACTGTTTTTT. It translates to CSARQGTINEKLFF.

This clone is labeled as large. The chain carries TRBV9 and TRBJ2-7, with D tentatively TRBD1 (5 bases). V was pared by 0 bases and J by 4 bases, with 14 bases between. Germline CDR1 SGDLS, CDR2 YYNGEE. The CDR3 contains 15 residues. DNA for the CDR3: TGTGCCAGCAGCGTAGGTCCAGGGCGTAGTTACGAGCAGTACTTC. Protein sequence: CASSVGPGRSYEQYF.

This chain uses TRBV27 with TRBJ2-3; D unresolved. Germline CDR1 and CDR2: MNHEY and SMNVEV (reference sequence). This CDR3 region has 17 residues. Trimming left V 3 bases short and J 2 bases short, with 18 bases between. The CDR3 nucleotides are TGTGCCAGCAGTTTTAGATCACGGTTGCGATCCACAGATACGCAGTATTTT. This sequence encodes CASSFRSRLRSTDTQYF.

The rearrangement joins TRBV7-6 to TRBJ2-7, with D maybe TRBD1 (5 bases). This CDR3 is 13 amino acids long. The V gene lost 5 bases and the J gene lost 6 bases, with 14 bases spanning the gap. In germline, CDR1 is SGHVS, CDR2 FNYEAQ. CDR3 amino acids: CASSPGLVVEQYF. In DNA, the CDR3 is TGTGCCAGCAGCCCAGGGTTGGTCGTCGAGCAGTACTTC.

About this clone itself: At one end, the junction sequence differs from germline, possibly due to a read error. The V and J genes are TRBV5-1 and TRBJ1-2; no firm D call. The CDR3 spans 13 residues. In germline, CDR1 is SGHRS, CDR2 YFSETQ. CDR3 sequence reads: CASSLTGDYGYTF. In DNA, the CDR3 is TGTGCCAGCAGCTTGACCGGGGACTATGGCTACACCTTC.

This clone qualifies as large. The chain uses TRBV6-5 and TRBJ1-3; D uncertain. V lost 5 bases to trimming and J lost 0 bases, with 5 bases between them. CDR1 MNHEY and CDR2 SVGAGI come from the germline V gene. This CDR3 region has 13 residues. The CDR3 bases are TGTGCCAGCAGTCGGATCTCTGGAAACACCATATATTTT. Translated: CASSRISGNTIYF.

In its sample, this clone is large. This rearrangement joins TRBV7-9 to TRBJ1-2, with D unresolved. This CDR3 has 12 amino acids. The V and J ends lost 5 bases and 8 bases respectively, with 12 bases between them. Germline CDR1 is SEHNR and CDR2 is FQNEAQ (reference sequence). In DNA form, the CDR3 reads TGTGCCAGCAGCCCTCTTCGATTCGGCTACACCTTC. It codes for CASSPLRFGYTF.

V and J are TRBV20-1 and TRBJ2-7; tentative D call: TRBD2 (5 bases). In germline, CDR1 is DFQATT, CDR2 SNEGSKA (reference sequence). CDR3 length equals 11 residues. V dropped 6 bases and J dropped 7 bases, with 13 bases sitting between them. CDR3 amino acids: CSATERREQYF. CDR3 nucleotides: TGCAGTGCCACCGAGCGGAGGGAGCAGTACTTC.

This clone is medium-sized (0.01 to 0.1%) within its sample. The CDR3 DNA is TGTGCCAGCAACGTAAGGGGACCCGTCGGGACCCAGTACTTC. As protein: CASNVRGPVGTQYF. This chain uses TRBV5-6 with TRBJ2-5; TRBD1 or TRBD2 may be the D gene (5 bases each). The CDR3 is 14 amino acids. Germline-derived CDR1 and CDR2 are SGHDT and YYEEEE. Deletions cut 6 bases from V and 7 bases from J, with 19 bases between.

The chain is built from TRBV10-3 and TRBJ1-1, with 8 bases matching TRBD1. The germline V gene encodes CDR1 ENHRY and CDR2 SYGVKD. The CDR3 extends over 16 amino acids. V was clipped by 11 bases and J by 0 bases; unmatched bases: 14. CDR3 sequence: CAATRQGLTMNTEAFF. The CDR3 coding sequence is TGTGCCGCTACTAGACAGGGGCTTACCATGAACACTGAAGCTTTCTTT.

The chain is built from TRBV29-1 and TRBJ2-5; no firm D call. V was trimmed by 4 bases and J by 2 bases, leaving 8 bases between them. The CDR3 runs to 12 residues. The germline gives CDR1 SQVTM, CDR2 ANQGSEA. Written as DNA, the CDR3 is TGCAGCGTTGTACTCGGACAAGAGACCCAGTACTTC. Protein product: CSVVLGQETQYF.

Details on this clone: The junction and the germline gene differ at one end; a read error may be behind it. This chain links TRBV5-3 with TRBJ2-7; D assignment may be TRBD1 or TRBD2 (5 bases each). TRBV5-3 has ORF status, its function being uncertain. This CDR3 is 15 amino acids long. Written as DNA, the CDR3 is TGTGCCAGCAGCTTGGGACCGAGAGTGGGCGACGAGCAGTACTTC. Residues: CASSLGPRVGDEQYF.

This clone is judged medium-sized. The CDR3 DNA reads TGCGCCAGCACCGGCGGGACAGGGTCCTACGAGCAGTACTTC. Residues: CASTGGTGSYEQYF. V and J are TRBV10-1 and TRBJ2-7, with TRBD1 identical over 9 bases. V trimming: 7 bases; J trimming: 1 base; junction bases outside the gene matches: 5. Germline assignment: CDR1 WNHNN and CDR2 SYGVQD (reference sequence). This CDR3 has 14 amino acids.

This clone was counted only a few times. The genes are TRBV6-1 and TRBJ1-2; 8 nucleotides line up with TRBD1. This CDR3 region has 14 residues. Germline CDR1 MNHNS, CDR2 SASEGT. V shed 8 bases, J shed 10 bases, and the junction held 15 bases outside the gene matches. This CDR3 is CASGNYRGVDDYTF. The CDR3 coding sequence is TGTGCCAGCGGGAATTACAGGGGGGTCGATGACTACACCTTC.